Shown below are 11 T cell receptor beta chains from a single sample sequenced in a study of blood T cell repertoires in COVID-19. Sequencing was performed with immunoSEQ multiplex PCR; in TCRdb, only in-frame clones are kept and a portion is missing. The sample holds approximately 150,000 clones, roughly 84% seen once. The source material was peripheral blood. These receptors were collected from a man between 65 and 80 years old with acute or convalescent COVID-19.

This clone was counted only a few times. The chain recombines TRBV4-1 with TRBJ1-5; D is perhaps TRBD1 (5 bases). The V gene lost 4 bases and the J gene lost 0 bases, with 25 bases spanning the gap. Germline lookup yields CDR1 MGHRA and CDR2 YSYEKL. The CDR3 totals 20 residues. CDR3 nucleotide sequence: TGCGCCAGCAGCCGGGTACCTCCCGTGGGGAAGGGGTATAGCAATCAGCCCCAGCATTTT. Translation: CASSRVPPVGKGYSNQPQHF.

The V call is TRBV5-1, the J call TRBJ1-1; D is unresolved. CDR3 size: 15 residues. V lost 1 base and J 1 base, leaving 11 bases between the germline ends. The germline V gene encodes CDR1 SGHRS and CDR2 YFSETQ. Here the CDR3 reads CASSLTPIGNTEAFF. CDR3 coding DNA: TGCGCCAGCAGCTTGACTCCTATTGGGAACACTGAAGCTTTCTTT.

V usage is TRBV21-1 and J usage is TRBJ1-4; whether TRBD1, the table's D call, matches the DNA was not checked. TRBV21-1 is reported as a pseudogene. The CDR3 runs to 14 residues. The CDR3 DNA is TGTGCCAGCAGCAGACAGGGGCTCAGTGAAAAACTGTTTTTT. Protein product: CASSRQGLSEKLFF.

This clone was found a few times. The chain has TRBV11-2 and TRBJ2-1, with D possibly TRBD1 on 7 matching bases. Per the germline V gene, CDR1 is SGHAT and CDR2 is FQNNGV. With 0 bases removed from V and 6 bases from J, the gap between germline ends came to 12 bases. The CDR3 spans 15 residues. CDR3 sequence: CASSLDRGDFNEQFF. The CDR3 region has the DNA TGTGCCAGCAGCTTAGACAGGGGGGACTTCAATGAGCAGTTCTTC.

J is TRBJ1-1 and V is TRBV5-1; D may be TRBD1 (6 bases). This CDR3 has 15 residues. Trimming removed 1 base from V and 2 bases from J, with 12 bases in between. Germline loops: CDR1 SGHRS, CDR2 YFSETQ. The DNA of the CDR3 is TGCGCCAGCAGCTTGCTCCAGGGGAGAAACACTGAAGCTTTCTTT. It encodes CASSLLQGRNTEAFF.

CDR3: CASSPVMGQERNYGYTF. Here the CDR3 DNA reads TGTGCCAGCAGCCCCGTAATGGGGCAGGAACGAAACTATGGCTACACCTTC. V usage is TRBV4-2 and J usage is TRBJ1-2, with D possibly being TRBD1 (5 bases). Germline V CDR1 and CDR2: LGHNA, YNFKEQ. This CDR3 region has 17 residues. Deletions cut 4 bases from V and 2 bases from J, with 20 bases between.

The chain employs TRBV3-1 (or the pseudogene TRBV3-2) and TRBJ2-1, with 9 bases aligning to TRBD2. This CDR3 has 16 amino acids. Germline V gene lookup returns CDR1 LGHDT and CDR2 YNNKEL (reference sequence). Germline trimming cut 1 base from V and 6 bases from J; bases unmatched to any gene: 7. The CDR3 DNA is TGTGCCAGCAGCCAAGGAGCGGGGGGTTGGTTCAATGAGCAGTTCTTC. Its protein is CASSQGAGGWFNEQFF.

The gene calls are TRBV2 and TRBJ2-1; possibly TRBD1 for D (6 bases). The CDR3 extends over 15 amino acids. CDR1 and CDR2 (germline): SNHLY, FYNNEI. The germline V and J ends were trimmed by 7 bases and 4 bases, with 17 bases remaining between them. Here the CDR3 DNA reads TGTGCCAGCAACCAACCGGGACAAACATACAATGAGCAGTTCTTC. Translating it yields CASNQPGQTYNEQFF. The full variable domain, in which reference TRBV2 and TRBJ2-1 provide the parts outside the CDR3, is EPEVTQTPSHQVTQMGQEVILRCVPISNHLYFYWYRQILGQKVEFLVSFYNNEISEKSEIFDDQFSVERPDGSNFTLKIRSTKLEDSAMYFCASNQPGQTYNEQFFGPGTRLTVL.

The CDR3 nucleotides read TGTGCCAGCAGCTCACCCCAGGGGAGTAGTGCTGAAGCTTTCTTT. Protein: CASSSPQGSSAEAFF. The V and J genes are TRBV11-2 and TRBJ1-1; possibly TRBD1 for D (6 bases). Germline loops: CDR1 SGHAT, CDR2 FQNNGV. Between the trimmed V and J ends, which lost 4 bases and 6 bases, there was a span of 18 bases. This CDR3 has 15 amino acids.

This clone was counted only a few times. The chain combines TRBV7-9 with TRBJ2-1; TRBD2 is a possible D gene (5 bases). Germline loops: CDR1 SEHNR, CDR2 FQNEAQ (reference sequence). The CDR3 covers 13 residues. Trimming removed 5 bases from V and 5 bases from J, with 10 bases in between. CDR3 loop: CASSGVGNNEQFF. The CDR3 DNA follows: TGTGCCAGCAGCGGGGTCGGGAACAATGAGCAGTTCTTC.

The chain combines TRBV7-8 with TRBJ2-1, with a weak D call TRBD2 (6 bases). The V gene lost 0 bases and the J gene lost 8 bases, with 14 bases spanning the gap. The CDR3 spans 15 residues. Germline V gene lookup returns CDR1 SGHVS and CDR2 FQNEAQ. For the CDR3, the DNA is TGTGCCAGCAGCTTAGCGCTGACGGGAGAATATGAGCAGTTCTTC. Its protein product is CASSLALTGEYEQFF.